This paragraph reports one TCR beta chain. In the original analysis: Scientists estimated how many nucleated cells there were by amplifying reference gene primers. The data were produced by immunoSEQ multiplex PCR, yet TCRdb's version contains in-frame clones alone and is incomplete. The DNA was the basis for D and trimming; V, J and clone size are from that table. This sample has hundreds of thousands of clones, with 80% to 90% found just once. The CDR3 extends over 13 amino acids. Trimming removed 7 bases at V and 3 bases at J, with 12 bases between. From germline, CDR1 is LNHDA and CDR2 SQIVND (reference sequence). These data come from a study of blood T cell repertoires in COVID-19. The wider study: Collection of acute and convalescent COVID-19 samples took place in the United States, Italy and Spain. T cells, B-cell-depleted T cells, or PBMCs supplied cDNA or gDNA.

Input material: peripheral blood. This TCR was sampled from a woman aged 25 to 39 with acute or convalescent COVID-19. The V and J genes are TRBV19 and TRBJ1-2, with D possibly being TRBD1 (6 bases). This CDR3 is CASTEGQYYGYTF. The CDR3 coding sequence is TGTGCCAGTACCGAAGGACAGTACTATGGCTACACCTTC.